This T cell receptor beta chain was recovered during a study of vaccination and CD4 T cells after COVID-19. This clonotype has more than one count but fewer than ten. The antigen remains unidentified. Germline CDR1 and CDR2: DFQATT and SNEGSKA (reference sequence). This CDR3 is 11 amino acids long. Deletions cut 5 bases from V and 9 bases from J, with 8 bases between. As for treatment: roughly 10-day PBMC culture with coronavirus spike peptide pools or control peptides (ViraFEST assay). Peptide pool stimulation in ViraFEST expanded antigen-specific T cells, whose TCRs were then sequenced. An Oncomine TCR Beta short-read assay was used to sequence the DNA from cultured CD4+ T cells. TCRdb re-called the PCR reads with MiXCR, one entry per CDR3 protein. The sample contains about 14,000 distinct CDR3 sequences, roughly 63% of which appear only once.

The chain carries TRBV20-1 and TRBJ1-6; D is possibly TRBD1 (5 bases). This TCR was recovered from a human donor who had recovered from COVID-19. Input material: CD4+ T cells from blood, cultured in vitro. The CDR3 bases are TGCAGTGCTCCCCAGGGTTCACCCCTCCACTTT. Protein product: CSAPQGSPLHF.